The table lists the clone carrying this T cell receptor (beta chain) with many counts. What it binds is not known. The record originates from a study of T cell repertoires in cytomegalovirus infection. About the study: Indications came from public TCR beta signatures; they pointed to CMV infection and to a matching HLA type.

TCRdb re-called the reads with MiXCR, one entry per CDR3 protein. This sample yields fewer than 700,000 distinct CDR3 sequences, of which 20% to 25% are seen a single time; 6.5% to 10% belongs to the top ten. General observations from the study: In two of eight donors, the top clonotype was HLA-C-restricted CMV-specific. Identification of carriers of CMV plus the relevant HLA was performed using cumulative public TCR beta family frequency.

The CDR3 spans 14 residues. The V gene lost 3 bases and the J gene lost 3 bases, with 11 bases spanning the gap. Germline lookup yields CDR1 LNHNV and CDR2 YYDKDF (reference sequence). V gene TRBV15 combines with J gene TRBJ1-1; no definite D call. The sequenced material came from CD8+ T cells from PBMCs. The clonotype originates from a human donor in good health (CMV status not recorded). Some clones in this sample may be carry-over from other donors' samples. The CDR3 reads CATSSRPTHTEAFF. The CDR3 region has the DNA TGTGCCACCAGCAGTCGACCGACGCACACTGAAGCTTTCTTT.